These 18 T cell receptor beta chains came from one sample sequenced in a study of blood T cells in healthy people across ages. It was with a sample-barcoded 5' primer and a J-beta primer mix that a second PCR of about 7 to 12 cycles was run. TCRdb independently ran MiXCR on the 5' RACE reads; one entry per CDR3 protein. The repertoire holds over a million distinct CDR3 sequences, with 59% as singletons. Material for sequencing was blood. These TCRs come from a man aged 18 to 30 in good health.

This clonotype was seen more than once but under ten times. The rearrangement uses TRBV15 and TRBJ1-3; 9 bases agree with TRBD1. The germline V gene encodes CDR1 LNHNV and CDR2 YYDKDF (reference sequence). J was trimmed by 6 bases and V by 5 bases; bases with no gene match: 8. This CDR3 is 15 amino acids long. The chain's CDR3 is CATSGRDRDLNTIYF. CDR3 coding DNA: TGTGCCACCAGCGGCCGGGACAGGGATCTAAACACCATATATTTT.

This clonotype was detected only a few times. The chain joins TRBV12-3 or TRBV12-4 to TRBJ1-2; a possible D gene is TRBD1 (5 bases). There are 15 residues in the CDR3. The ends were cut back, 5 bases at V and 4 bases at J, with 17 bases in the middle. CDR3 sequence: CASSPSGLPAYGYTF. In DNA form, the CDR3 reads TGTGCCAGCAGTCCCTCGGGACTCCCAGCCTATGGCTACACCTTC.

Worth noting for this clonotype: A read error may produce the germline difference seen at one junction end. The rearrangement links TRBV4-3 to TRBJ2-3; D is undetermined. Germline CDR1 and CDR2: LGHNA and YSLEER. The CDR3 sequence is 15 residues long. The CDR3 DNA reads TGCGCCAGCGGCCAAGATAAGTCCTCCACAGATACGCAGTATTTT. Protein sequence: CASGQDKSSTDTQYF.

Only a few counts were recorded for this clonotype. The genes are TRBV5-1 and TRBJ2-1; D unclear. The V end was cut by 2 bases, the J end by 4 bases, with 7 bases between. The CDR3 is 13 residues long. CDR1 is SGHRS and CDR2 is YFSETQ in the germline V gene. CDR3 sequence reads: CASSLDDYNEQFF. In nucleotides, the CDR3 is TGCGCCAGCAGCTTAGACGATTACAATGAGCAGTTCTTC.

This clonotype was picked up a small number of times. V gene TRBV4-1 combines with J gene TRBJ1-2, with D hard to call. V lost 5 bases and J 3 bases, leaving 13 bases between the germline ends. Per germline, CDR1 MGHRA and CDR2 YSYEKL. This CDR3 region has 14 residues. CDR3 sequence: CASSARTDYYGYTF. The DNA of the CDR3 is TGCGCCAGCAGCGCCCGGACCGATTACTATGGCTACACCTTC.

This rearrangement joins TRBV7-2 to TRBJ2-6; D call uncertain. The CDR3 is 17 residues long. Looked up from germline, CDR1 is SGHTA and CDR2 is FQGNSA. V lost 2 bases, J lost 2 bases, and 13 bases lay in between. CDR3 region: CASSLPIAMAGANVLTF. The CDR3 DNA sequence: TGTGCCAGCAGCTTACCAATCGCGATGGCTGGGGCCAACGTCCTGACTTTC.

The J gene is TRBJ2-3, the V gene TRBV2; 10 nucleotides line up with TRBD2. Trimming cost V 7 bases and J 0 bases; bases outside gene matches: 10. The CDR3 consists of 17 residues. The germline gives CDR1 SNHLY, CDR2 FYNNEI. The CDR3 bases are TGTGCCAGCAAATGGGCTAGCGGGAGCCTAAGCACAGATACGCAGTATTTT. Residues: CASKWASGSLSTDTQYF.

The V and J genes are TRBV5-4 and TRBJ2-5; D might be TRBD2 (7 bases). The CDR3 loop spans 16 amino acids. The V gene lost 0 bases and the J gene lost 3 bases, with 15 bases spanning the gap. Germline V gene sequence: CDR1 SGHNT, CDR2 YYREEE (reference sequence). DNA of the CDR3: TGTGCCAGCAGCTTGGCCATGGGGGGGCCAAAAGAGACCCAGTACTTC. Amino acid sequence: CASSLAMGGPKETQYF.

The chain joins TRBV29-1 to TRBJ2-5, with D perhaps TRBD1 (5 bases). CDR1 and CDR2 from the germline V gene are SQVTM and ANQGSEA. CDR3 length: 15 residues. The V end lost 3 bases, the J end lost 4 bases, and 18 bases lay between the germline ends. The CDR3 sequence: CSVEGVQGLGETQYF. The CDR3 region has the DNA TGCAGCGTTGAGGGTGTTCAGGGTTTGGGAGAGACCCAGTACTTC.

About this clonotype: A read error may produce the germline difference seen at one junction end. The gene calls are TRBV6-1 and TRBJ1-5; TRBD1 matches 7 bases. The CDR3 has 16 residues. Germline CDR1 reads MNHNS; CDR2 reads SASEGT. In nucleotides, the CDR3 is TGCGCCAGCTTACAGGGGAGAGGACGAAGCAATCAGCCCCAGCATTTT. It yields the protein CASLQGRGRSNQPQHF.

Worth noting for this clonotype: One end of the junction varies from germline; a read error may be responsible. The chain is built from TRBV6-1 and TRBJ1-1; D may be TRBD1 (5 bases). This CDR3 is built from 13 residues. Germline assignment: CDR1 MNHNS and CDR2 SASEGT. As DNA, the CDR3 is TGTGCCAGCAGTACATGGGGGATCACTGAGGCTTTCTTT. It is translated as CASSTWGITEAFF.

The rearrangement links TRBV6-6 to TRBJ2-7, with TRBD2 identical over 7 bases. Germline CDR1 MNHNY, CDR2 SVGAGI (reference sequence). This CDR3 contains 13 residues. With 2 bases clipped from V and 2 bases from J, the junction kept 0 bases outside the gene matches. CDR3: CASSYAGAYEQYF. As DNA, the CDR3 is TGTGCCAGCAGTTACGCGGGAGCCTACGAGCAGTACTTC.

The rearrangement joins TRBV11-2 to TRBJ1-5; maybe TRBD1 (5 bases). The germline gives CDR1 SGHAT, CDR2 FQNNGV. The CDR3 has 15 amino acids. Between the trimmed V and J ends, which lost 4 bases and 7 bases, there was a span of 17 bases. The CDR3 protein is CASSYRGQPNQPQHF. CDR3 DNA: TGTGCCAGCAGCTATAGGGGTCAACCAAACCAGCCCCAGCATTTT.

Here the CDR3 reads CASSTGTGVSYEQYF. The CDR3 DNA is TGTGCCAGCAGCACCGGGACAGGCGTCTCCTACGAGCAGTACTTC. The chain carries TRBV12-3 or TRBV12-4 and TRBJ2-7; 8 nucleotides align to TRBD1. V shed 6 bases and J 0 bases; nucleotides not matched to a gene: 7. CDR3 length: 15 residues.

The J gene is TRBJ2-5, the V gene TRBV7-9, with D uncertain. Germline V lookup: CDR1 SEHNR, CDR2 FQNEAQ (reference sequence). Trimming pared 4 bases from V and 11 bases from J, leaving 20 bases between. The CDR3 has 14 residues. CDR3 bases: TGTGCCAGCAGCTCCGACGGGCCCGATCAAGCGCAGTACTTC. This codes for CASSSDGPDQAQYF. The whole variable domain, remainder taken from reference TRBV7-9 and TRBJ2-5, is DTGVSQNPRHKITKRGQNVTFRCDPISEHNRLYWYRQTLGQGPEFLTYFQNEAQLEKSRLLSDRFSAERPKGSFSTLEIQRTEQGDSAMYLCASSSDGPDQAQYFGPGTRLLVL.

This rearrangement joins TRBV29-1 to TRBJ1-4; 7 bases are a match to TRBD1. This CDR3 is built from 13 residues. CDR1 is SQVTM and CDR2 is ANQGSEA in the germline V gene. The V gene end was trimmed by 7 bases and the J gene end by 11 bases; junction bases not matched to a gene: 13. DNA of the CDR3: TGCAGCGCACTCGGGACAGTCGGTGCGAAACTGTTTTTT. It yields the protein CSALGTVGAKLFF.

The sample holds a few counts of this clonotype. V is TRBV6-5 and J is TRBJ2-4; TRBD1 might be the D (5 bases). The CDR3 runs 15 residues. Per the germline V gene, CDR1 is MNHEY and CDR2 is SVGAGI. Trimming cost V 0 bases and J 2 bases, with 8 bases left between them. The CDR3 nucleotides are TGTGCCAGCAGTTACTCGGGGCACACCAAAAACATTCAGTACTTC. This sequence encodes CASSYSGHTKNIQYF.

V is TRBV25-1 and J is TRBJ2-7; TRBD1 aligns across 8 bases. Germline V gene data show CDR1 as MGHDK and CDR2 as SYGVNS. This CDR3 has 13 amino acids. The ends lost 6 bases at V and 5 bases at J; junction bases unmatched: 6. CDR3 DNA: TGTGCCAGCAGCGCAGGGGGCGAGGACGAGCAGTACTTC. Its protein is CASSAGGEDEQYF.